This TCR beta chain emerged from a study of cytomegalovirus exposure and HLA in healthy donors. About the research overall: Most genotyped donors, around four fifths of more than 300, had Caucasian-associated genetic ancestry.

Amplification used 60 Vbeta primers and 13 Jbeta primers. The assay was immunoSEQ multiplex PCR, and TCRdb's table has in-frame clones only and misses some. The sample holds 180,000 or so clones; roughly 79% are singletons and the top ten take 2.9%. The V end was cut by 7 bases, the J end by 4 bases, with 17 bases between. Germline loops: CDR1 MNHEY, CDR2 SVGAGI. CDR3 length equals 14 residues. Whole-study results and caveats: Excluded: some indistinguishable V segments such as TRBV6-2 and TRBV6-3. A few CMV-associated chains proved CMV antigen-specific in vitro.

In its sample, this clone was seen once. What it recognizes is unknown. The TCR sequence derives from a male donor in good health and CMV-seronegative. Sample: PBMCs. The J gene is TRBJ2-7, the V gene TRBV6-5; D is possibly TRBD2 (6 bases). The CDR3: CASMRGGNLYEQYF. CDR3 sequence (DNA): TGTGCCAGCATGCGGGGAGGTAATTTATACGAGCAGTACTTC.